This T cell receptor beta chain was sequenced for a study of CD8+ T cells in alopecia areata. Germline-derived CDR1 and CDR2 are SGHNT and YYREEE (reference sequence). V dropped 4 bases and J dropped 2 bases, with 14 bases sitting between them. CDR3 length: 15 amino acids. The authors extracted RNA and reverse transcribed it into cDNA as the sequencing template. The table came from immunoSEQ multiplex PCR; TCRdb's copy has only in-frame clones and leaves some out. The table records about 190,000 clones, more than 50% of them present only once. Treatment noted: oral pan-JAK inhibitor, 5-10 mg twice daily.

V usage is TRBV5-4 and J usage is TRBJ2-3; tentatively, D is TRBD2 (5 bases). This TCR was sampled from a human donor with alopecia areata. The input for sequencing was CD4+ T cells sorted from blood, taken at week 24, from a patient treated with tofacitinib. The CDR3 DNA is TGTGCCAGCAGCCGGTCGGGGTCCAACACAGATACGCAGTATTTT. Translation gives CASSRSGSNTDTQYF.